The 16 T cell receptor beta chains presented below share a single source sample, sequenced in a study of T-cell reconstitution after alpha-beta-depleted transplantation in children. Unique molecular identifiers were built into the TCRbeta library. TCRdb re-called the PCR reads with MiXCR, one entry per CDR3 protein. The profile covers a few hundred thousand distinct CDR3 sequences, with over 9.5% appearing a single time and approximately 5% taken by the ten largest. The sequences come from PBMCs from the stem cell graft donor, collected from the stem cell graft. The source of these receptors is a human donor who donated a stem cell graft to a child with SCID.

This clonotype was found many times. The chain links TRBV27 to TRBJ2-2; D gene uncertain. Germline CDR1 and CDR2: MNHEY and SMNVEV (reference sequence). Trimming took 6 bases from V and 2 from J, leaving 7 bases between them. This CDR3 is built from 13 residues. CDR3 residues: CASRRPNTGELFF. The CDR3 coding sequence is TGTGCCAGCAGGCGTCCTAACACCGGGGAGCTGTTTTTT.

This clonotype was found many times. The genes are TRBV5-1 and TRBJ2-5; D may be TRBD2 (5 bases). This CDR3 comprises 13 residues. The V gene lost 1 base and the J gene lost 5 bases, with 9 bases spanning the gap. Germline V gene sequence: CDR1 SGHRS, CDR2 YFSETQ. CDR3 nucleotides: TGCGCCAGCAGCTTGCGCTGGGAGGAGACCCAGTACTTC. It yields the protein CASSLRWEETQYF. Combining the CDR3 with reference TRBV5-1 and TRBJ2-5 gives the whole variable domain KAGVTQTPRYLIKTRGQQVTLSCSPISGHRSVSWYQQTPGQGLQFLFEYFSETQRNKGNFPGRFSGRQFSNSRSEMNVSTLELGDSALYLCASSLRWEETQYFGPGTRLLVL.

This clonotype was detected ten times or more. The chain has TRBV20-1 and TRBJ2-1, with TRBD2 matching 8 bases. V lost 5 bases to trimming and J lost 9 bases; unmatched junction nucleotides: 12. The CDR3 runs 14 residues. Germline V CDR1 and CDR2: DFQATT, SNEGSKA (reference sequence). CDR3 DNA sequence: TGCAGTGCTGTACCGGGGGGGCCTTTCCCTGAGCAGTTCTTC. This codes for CSAVPGGPFPEQFF.

This clonotype was counted at least ten times. The chain is built from TRBV12-3 or TRBV12-4 and TRBJ2-6; D may be TRBD1 or TRBD2 (5 bases each). The CDR3 length is 15 residues. The V end was cut by 4 bases, the J end by 0 bases, with 7 bases between. The DNA of the CDR3 is TGTGCCAGCAGTTGGGACGGCTCTGGGGCCAACGTCCTGACTTTC. As protein: CASSWDGSGANVLTF.

This clonotype was detected ten times or more. The gene calls are TRBV20-1 and TRBJ2-1, with D possibly called TRBD1 or TRBD2 (6 bases each). Germline loops: CDR1 DFQATT, CDR2 SNEGSKA (reference sequence). V lost 5 bases to trimming and J lost 2 bases, with 16 bases between them. The CDR3 is 15 residues long. CDR3 in DNA: TGCAGTGCTGAGAGGGGGGCCGCTCCCTACAATGAGCAGTTCTTC. Translating gives CSAERGAAPYNEQFF.

Ten or more counts support this clonotype. The chain is built from TRBV7-9 and TRBJ2-1, with 8 bases that match TRBD1. CDR1 is SEHNR and CDR2 is FQNEAQ in the germline V gene (reference sequence). J was trimmed by 0 bases and V by 5 bases; bases with no gene match: 3. There are 15 residues in the CDR3. The CDR3 DNA reads TGTGCCAGCAGCCCGACAGGGGCCTCCTACAATGAGCAGTTCTTC. Its protein product is CASSPTGASYNEQFF.

This clonotype was detected many times. The rearrangement links TRBV15 to TRBJ2-3, with 7 positions matching TRBD1. The CDR3 has 16 residues. V was pared by 3 bases and J by 2 bases, with 8 bases of the junction left unmatched. In germline, CDR1 is LNHNV, CDR2 YYDKDF (reference sequence). The chain's CDR3 is CATSRAPTGDTDTQYF. DNA of the CDR3: TGTGCCACCAGCAGGGCACCTACAGGGGACACAGATACGCAGTATTTT.

There are many counts of this clonotype. This chain links TRBV15 with TRBJ2-1, with TRBD2 matching over 12 bases. The CDR3 runs to 16 residues. CDR1 LNHNV and CDR2 YYDKDF come from the germline V gene (reference sequence). The junction had 8 bases not matched to a gene; V was cut back by 3 bases and J by 8 bases. CDR3 sequence reads: CATSRATSGGGDEQFF. CDR3 coding DNA: TGTGCCACCAGCAGGGCGACTAGCGGGGGAGGGGATGAGCAGTTCTTC.

This clonotype was seen ten or more times. The chain couples TRBV20-1 to TRBJ2-5; TRBD2 might be the D (6 bases). The germline CDR1 and CDR2 sequences are DFQATT and SNEGSKA (reference sequence). The CDR3 is 12 residues long. The V gene lost 4 bases and the J gene lost 5 bases, with 11 bases spanning the gap. The CDR3 is CSANGGSETQYF. The CDR3 DNA reads TGCAGTGCTAACGGGGGTTCCGAGACCCAGTACTTC.

The table lists this clonotype with many counts. This chain joins TRBV20-1 and TRBJ2-1, with a possible D match to TRBD2 (6 bases). V was shortened by 5 bases and J by 9 bases, with 23 bases between the two germline ends. The CDR3 length is 15 residues. The V gene's germline CDR1 is DFQATT and CDR2 SNEGSKA (reference sequence). In nucleotides, the CDR3 is TGCAGTGCTTCGCGCGGGACCCCTCTGGGTGCTGAGCAGTTCTTC. This encodes CSASRGTPLGAEQFF.

This clonotype was counted only a few times. The V gene is TRBV4-1, the J gene TRBJ2-3, with 7 bases identical to TRBD1. Unmatched junction bases numbered 17, after V lost 4 bases and J lost 13 bases. The CDR3 is 15 residues long. In germline, CDR1 is MGHRA, CDR2 YSYEKL. The CDR3 reads CASSRPGQAEDGKYF. CDR3 bases: TGCGCCAGCAGCCGCCCCGGACAGGCCGAGGATGGGAAGTATTTT.

In this sample, this clonotype turned up many times. The chain combines TRBV20-1 with TRBJ2-2; D might be TRBD1 (5 bases). This CDR3 is 12 amino acids long. Per germline, CDR1 DFQATT and CDR2 SNEGSKA (reference sequence). V dropped 2 bases and J dropped 8 bases, with 9 bases sitting between them. CDR3 region: CSARKGAGELFF. In nucleotides, the CDR3 is TGCAGTGCTAGAAAAGGGGCGGGGGAGCTGTTTTTT.

The sample holds many counts of this clonotype. The chain couples TRBV12-3 or TRBV12-4 to TRBJ2-7; D remains ambiguous. The CDR3 spans 11 residues. The germline V and J ends were trimmed by 4 bases and 6 bases, with 7 bases remaining between them. The chain's CDR3 is CASSYWGEQYF. CDR3 in DNA: TGTGCCAGCAGTTATTGGGGCGAGCAGTACTTC.

This clonotype was seen more than once but under ten times. J is TRBJ2-2 and V is TRBV12-3 or TRBV12-4; possibly TRBD1 for D (5 bases). Trimming removed 6 bases from V and 7 bases from J, with 15 bases in between. This CDR3 spans 14 amino acids. The CDR3 spells CASRSDSTGGELFF. CDR3 nucleotides: TGTGCCAGCAGGTCCGACAGTACGGGCGGGGAGCTGTTTTTT.

This clonotype appeared many times. The chain links TRBV4-3 to TRBJ2-3; D is perhaps TRBD2 (5 bases). Germline CDR1 LGHNA, CDR2 YSLEER. This CDR3 is 17 amino acids long. V dropped 1 base and J dropped 4 bases, with 18 bases sitting between them. CDR3 sequence reads: CASSQGGWKEEPDTQYF. The CDR3 bases are TGCGCCAGCAGCCAAGGCGGATGGAAGGAGGAACCAGATACGCAGTATTTT.

The table lists this clonotype with many counts. The genes are TRBV20-1 and TRBJ1-1, with a possible D match to TRBD1 (6 bases). This CDR3 has 13 amino acids. Germline-derived CDR1 and CDR2 are DFQATT and SNEGSKA (reference sequence). The V and J ends lost 1 base and 5 bases respectively, with 11 bases between them. The CDR3: CSARGVQGTEAFF. The CDR3, as DNA: TGCAGTGCTAGAGGGGTACAGGGAACTGAAGCTTTCTTT.